What follows describes a single T cell receptor (beta chain). Its antigen is still unknown. The repertoire was sequenced with immunoSEQ multiplex PCR; TCRdb's copy has only in-frame clones and lacks some. The profile shows 72,000 or so clones, 74% of them singletons. The source of the sample is a study of vaccination effects on CD4 cells after COVID-19. Across the study: Post-vaccine samples followed the second dose by a median of 72 days. After around 2.2 million PBMC were placed in each well, they were cultured with approximately 10 IU/ml IL-2 and approximately 10 ug/ml peptides.

Germline CDR1 reads LNHNV; CDR2 reads YYDKDF (reference sequence). V trimming: 4 bases; J trimming: 4 bases; junction bases outside the gene matches: 7. The CDR3 consists of 16 residues. Culturing for nine to ten days preceded CD4+ T cell isolation. As their vaccination, participants received two doses of either BNT162b2 or mRNA-1273. The vaccine recipients had no prior SARS-CoV-2 infection, with negative nucleocapsid antibodies. The specimen comprised CD4+ T cells from PBMCs cultured without peptide, sampled after COVID-19 vaccination. This clonotype originated in a human donor who received a COVID-19 vaccine. This chain links TRBV15 with TRBJ2-2; 9 bases map to TRBD1. CDR3 residues: CATSTLRQGGTGELFF. The CDR3 coding sequence is TGTGCCACCAGCACCCTAAGACAGGGGGGCACCGGGGAGCTGTTTTTT.